Sequencing of this T cell receptor beta chain was carried out in a study of shared clonotypes between healthy human individuals. The study separated CD4+ cells into CD45RA+ naive and CD45RA-negative memory subsets. Germline assignment: CDR1 MNHNS and CDR2 SASEGT. CDR3 length: 14 residues. V was cut by 8 bases and J by 4 bases, with 16 bases left in between. Libraries were prepared by immunoSEQ multiplex PCR; TCRdb keeps only in-frame clonotypes and omits some of them. Of millions of clones in the sample, more than 80% were seen once. Sequenced material: naive CD4+ T cells from PBMCs. Sample subset: CD45RA+ positively selected. The gene calls are TRBV6-1 and TRBJ2-3; tentatively, D is TRBD1 or TRBD2 (5 bases each). The receptor was derived from a man aged 18 to 30 in good health. Some clones in this sample may be carry-over from other donors' samples. The CDR3 reads CASELSGPPDTQYF. CDR3 in DNA: TGTGCCAGCGAACTTTCGGGACCCCCAGATACGCAGTATTTT.